This record looks at one T cell receptor (beta chain) sequence and its context. Its specificity is unknown. Trimming took 3 bases from V and 4 from J; bases not matched to a gene: 9. This CDR3 comprises 16 residues. Germline V gene lookup returns CDR1 KGHDR and CDR2 SFDVKD. This record belongs to a study of molecular identifiers for immune sequencing clone quantification. Study information: Sequencing covered four of five parts into which replicate RNA from around 20,000 or 100,000 naive CD8 cells was split. Findings and limits, study-wide: Barcode-sharing identical TCR molecules could underestimate highly expanded clone sizes. Even with some 920,000 naive cells present, spiked Jurkat TCR RNA from one cell was reportedly detectable.

Libraries of naive CD8 T cells were made from about 20,000 to 1,000,000 sorted cells. They used 10%, 30% or 50% RNA. Each CDR3 protein is one row after TCRdb ran MiXCR on the PCR reads. Here the sample spans 65,000 or so distinct CDR3 sequences, approximately 17% being singletons. The rearrangement joins TRBV24-1 to TRBJ2-3, with 7 positions matching TRBD1. The specimen sequenced was naive CD8+ T cells from blood, with Jurkat cell RNA spiked in. Subset of the sample: FACS-sorted CD8+CD4-CCR7+CD45RA+ naive T cells. This clonotype was obtained from a human donor in good health. Some libraries in this study had Jurkat cell RNA spiked in. CDR3 in DNA: TGTGCCACCAGTGATCTCGGGACAGTGAACGCAGATACGCAGTATTTT. The encoded protein is CATSDLGTVNADTQYF.